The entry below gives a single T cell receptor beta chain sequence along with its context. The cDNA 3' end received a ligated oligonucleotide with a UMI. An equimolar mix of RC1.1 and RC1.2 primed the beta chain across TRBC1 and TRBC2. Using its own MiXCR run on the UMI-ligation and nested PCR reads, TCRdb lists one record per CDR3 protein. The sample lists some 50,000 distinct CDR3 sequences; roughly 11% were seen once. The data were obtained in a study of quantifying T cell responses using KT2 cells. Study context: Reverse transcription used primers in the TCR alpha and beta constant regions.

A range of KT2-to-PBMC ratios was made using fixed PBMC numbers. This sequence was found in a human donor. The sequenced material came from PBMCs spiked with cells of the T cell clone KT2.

The CDR3 loop is CASSLSQGPYNEQFF. The DNA for the CDR3 is TGTGCCAGCAGCTTAAGCCAGGGTCCCTACAATGAGCAGTTCTTC. J is TRBJ2-1 and V is TRBV7-2; tentatively, D is TRBD1 (5 bases). V was trimmed by 2 bases and J by 2 bases, leaving 10 bases between them. The germline CDR1 and CDR2 sequences are SGHTA and FQGNSA. CDR3 size: 15 residues.